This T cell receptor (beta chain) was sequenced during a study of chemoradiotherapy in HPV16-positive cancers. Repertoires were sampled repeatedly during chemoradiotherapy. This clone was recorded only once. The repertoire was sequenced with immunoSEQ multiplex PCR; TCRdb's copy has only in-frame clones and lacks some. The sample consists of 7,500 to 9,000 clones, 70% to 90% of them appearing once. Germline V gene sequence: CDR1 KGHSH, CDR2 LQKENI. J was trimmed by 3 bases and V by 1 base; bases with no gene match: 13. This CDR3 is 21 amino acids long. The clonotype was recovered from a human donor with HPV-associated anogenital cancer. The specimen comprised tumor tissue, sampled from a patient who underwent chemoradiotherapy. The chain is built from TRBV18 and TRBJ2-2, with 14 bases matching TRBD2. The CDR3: CASSPRGLRTSGRMDTGELFF. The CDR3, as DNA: TGTGCCAGCTCACCACGAGGTCTAAGGACTAGCGGGAGGATGGACACCGGGGAGCTGTTTTTT.